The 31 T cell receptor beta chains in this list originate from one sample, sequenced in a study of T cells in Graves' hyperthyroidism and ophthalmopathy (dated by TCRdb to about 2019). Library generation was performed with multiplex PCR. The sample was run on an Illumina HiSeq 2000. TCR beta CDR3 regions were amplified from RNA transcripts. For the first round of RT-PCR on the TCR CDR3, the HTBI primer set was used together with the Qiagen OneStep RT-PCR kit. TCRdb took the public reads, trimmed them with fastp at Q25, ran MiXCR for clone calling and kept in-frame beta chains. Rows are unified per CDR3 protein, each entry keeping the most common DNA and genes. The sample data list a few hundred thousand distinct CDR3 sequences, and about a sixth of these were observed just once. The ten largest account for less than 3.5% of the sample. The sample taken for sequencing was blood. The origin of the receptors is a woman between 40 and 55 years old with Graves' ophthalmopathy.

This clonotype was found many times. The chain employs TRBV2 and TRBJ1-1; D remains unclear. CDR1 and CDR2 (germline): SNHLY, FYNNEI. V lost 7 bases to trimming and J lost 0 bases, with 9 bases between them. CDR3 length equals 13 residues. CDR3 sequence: CASTFNMNTEAFF. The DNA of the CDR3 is TGTGCCAGCACCTTTAACATGAACACTGAAGCTTTCTTT.

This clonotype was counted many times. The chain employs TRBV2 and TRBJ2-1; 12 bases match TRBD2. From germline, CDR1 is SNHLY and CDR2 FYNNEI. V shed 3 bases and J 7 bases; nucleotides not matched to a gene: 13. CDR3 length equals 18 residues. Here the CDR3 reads CASSDLGLAGNTRNEQFF. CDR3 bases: TGTGCCAGCAGTGATTTGGGACTAGCGGGTAACACGCGGAATGAGCAGTTCTTC.

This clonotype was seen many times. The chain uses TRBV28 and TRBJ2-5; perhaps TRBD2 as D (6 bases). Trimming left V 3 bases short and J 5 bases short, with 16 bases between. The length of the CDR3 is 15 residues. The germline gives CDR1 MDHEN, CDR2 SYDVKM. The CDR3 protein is CASSFGGAGDETQYF. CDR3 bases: TGTGCCAGCAGTTTTGGCGGGGCCGGGGACGAGACCCAGTACTTC.

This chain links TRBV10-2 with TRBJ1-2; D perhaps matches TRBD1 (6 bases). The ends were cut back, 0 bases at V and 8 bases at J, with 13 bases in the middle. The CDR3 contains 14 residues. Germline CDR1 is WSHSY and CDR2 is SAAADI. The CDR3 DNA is TGCGCCAGCAGTGAGTCCCGCAGGGGTGGCGGCTACACCTTC. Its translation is CASSESRRGGGYTF.

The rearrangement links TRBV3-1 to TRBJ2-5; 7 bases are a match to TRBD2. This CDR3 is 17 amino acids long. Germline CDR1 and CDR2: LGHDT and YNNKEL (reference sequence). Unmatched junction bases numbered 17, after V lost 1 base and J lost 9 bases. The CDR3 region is CASSQVPDFMSAGAQYF. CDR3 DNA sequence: TGTGCCAGCAGCCAAGTACCCGATTTTATGAGTGCGGGGGCCCAGTACTTC.

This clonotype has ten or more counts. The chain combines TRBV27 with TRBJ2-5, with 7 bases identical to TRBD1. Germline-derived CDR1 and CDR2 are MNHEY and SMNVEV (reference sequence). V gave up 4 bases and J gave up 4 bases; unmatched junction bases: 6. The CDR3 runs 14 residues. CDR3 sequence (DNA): TGTGCCAGCAGTTGGCAGGGGGTGGGAGAGACCCAGTACTTC. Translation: CASSWQGVGETQYF.

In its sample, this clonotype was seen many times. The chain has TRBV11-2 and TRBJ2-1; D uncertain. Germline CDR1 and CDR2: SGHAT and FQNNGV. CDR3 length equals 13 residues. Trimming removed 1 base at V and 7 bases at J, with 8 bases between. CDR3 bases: TGTGCCAGCAGCTTAGGGAGCCAAAATGAGCAGTTCTTC. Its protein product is CASSLGSQNEQFF.

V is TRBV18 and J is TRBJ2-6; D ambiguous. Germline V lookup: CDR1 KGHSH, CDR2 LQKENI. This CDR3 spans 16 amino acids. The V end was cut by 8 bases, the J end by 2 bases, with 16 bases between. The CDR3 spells CASSPYGSAGANVLTF. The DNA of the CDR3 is TGTGCCAGCAGTCCCTACGGGTCGGCTGGGGCCAACGTCCTGACTTTC.

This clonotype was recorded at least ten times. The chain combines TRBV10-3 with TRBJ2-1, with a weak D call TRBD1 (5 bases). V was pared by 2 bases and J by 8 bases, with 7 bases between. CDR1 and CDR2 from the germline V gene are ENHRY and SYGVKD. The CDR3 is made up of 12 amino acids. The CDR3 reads CAISERGDEQFF. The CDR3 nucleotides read TGTGCCATCAGTGAGAGGGGCGATGAGCAGTTCTTC.

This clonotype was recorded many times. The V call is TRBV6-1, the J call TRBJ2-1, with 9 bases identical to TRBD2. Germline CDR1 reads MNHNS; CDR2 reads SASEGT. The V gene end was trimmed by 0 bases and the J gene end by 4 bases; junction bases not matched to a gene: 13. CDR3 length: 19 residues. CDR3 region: CASSEAPIVSSGAYNEQFF. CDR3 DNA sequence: TGTGCCAGCAGTGAAGCGCCCATAGTTTCTAGCGGGGCTTACAATGAGCAGTTCTTC.

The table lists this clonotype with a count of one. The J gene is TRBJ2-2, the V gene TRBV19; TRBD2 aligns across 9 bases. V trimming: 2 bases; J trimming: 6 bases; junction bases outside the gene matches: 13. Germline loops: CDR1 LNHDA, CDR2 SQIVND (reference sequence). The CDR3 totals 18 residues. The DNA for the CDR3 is TGTGCCAGTAGTATAAACTGGGCTAGCGGGAAGGGTCCCGGGGAGCTGTTTTTT. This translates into CASSINWASGKGPGELFF.

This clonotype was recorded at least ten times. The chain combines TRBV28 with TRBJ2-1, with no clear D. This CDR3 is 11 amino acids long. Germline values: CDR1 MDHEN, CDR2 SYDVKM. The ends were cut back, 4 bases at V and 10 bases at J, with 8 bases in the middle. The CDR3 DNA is TGTGCCAGCAGTTCAACTCGCGAGCAGTTCTTC. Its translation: CASSSTREQFF.

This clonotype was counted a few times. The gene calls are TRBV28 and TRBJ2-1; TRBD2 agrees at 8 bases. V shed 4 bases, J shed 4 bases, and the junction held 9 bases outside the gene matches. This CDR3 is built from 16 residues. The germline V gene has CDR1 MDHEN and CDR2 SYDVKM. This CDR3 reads CASSSGRRGGYNEQFF. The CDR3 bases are TGTGCCAGCAGTTCGGGCCGCCGCGGGGGGTACAATGAGCAGTTCTTC.

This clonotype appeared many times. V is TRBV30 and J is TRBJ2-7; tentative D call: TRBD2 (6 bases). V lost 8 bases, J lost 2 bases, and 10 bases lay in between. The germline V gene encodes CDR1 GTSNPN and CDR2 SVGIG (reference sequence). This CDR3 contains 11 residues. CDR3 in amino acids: CARRGPYEQYF. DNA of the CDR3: TGTGCCCGGCGGGGACCCTACGAGCAGTACTTC.

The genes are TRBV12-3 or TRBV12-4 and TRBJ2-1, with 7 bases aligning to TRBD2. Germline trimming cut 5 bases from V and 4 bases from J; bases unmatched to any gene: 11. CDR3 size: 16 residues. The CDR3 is CASSGDQRGLYNEQFF. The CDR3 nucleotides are TGTGCCAGCAGTGGAGATCAGCGGGGCCTTTACAATGAGCAGTTCTTC.

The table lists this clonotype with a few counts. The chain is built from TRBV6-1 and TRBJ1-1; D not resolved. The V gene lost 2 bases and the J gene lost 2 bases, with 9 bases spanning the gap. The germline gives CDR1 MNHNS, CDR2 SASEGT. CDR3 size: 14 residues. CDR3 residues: CASSEPRRNTEAFF. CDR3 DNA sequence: TGTGCCAGCAGTGAACCCCGAAGAAACACTGAAGCTTTCTTT.

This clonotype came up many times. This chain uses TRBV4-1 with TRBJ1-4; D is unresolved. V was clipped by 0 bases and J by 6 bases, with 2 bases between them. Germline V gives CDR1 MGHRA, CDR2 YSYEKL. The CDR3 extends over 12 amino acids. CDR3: CASSQEYEKLFF. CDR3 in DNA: TGCGCCAGCAGCCAAGAGTATGAAAAACTGTTTTTT.

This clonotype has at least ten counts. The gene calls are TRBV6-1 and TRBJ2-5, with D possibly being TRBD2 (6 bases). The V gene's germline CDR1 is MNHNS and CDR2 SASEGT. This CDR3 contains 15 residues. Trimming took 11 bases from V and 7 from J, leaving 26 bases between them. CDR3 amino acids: CASSETSSGVGTQYF. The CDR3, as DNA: TGTGCCTCCTCCGAGACTAGTTCCGGGGTTGGGACCCAGTACTTC.

The CDR3 sequence is CASSYSSDAAHEQFF. The CDR3 bases are TGTGCCAGCAGTTACTCGTCCGACGCGGCCCATGAGCAGTTCTTC. The chain has TRBV6-6 and TRBJ2-1; no firm D call. Per germline, CDR1 MNHNY and CDR2 SVGAGI (reference sequence). The CDR3 loop spans 15 amino acids. The V gene lost 0 bases and the J gene lost 8 bases, with 14 bases spanning the gap.

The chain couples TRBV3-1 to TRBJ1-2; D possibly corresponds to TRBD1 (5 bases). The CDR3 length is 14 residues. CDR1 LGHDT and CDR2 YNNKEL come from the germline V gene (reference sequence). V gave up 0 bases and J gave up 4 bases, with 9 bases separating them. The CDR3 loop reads CASSQDMGPYGYTF. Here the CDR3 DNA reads TGTGCCAGCAGCCAAGATATGGGACCCTATGGCTACACCTTC.

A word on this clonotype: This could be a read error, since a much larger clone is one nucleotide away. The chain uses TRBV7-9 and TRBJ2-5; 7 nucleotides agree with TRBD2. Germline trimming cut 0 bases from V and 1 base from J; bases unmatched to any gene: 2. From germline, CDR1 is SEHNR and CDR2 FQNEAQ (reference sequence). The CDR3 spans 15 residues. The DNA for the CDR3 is TGTGCCAGCAGCTTAGCCGGACTAGTCCAAGAGACCCAGTACTTC. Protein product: CASSLAGLVQETQYF.

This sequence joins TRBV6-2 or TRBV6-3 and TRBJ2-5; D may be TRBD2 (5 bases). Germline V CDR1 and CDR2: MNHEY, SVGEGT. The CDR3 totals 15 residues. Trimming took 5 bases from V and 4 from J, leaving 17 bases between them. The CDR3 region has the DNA TGTGCCAGCAGTGACTACCAGAGTCGGGGAGAGACCCAGTACTTC. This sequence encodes CASSDYQSRGETQYF.

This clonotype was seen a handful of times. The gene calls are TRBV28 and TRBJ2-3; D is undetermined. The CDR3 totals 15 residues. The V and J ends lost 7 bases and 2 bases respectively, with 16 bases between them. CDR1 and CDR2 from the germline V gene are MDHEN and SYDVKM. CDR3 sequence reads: CASTIGSLVTDTQYF. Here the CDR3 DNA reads TGTGCCAGCACCATAGGTAGTTTGGTCACAGATACGCAGTATTTT.

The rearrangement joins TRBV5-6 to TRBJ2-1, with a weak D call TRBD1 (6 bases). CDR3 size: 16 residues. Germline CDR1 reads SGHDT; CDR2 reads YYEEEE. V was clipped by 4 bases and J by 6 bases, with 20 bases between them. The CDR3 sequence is CASSKTGLGKGNEQFF. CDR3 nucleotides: TGTGCCAGCAGCAAAACAGGGTTGGGAAAGGGCAATGAGCAGTTCTTC.

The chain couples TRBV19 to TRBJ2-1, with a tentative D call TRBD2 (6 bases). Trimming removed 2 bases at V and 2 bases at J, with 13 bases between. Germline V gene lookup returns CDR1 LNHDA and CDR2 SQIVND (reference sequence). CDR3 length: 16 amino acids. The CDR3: CASSIWTGAAYNEQFF. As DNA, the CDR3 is TGTGCCAGTAGTATATGGACGGGAGCTGCCTACAATGAGCAGTTCTTC.

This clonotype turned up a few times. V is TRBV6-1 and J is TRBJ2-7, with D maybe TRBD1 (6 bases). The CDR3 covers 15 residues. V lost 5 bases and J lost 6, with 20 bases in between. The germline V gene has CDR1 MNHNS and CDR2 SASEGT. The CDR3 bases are TGTGCCAGCAGTTATTCCGAGGGGGTATCGGGCGAGCAGTACTTC. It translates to CASSYSEGVSGEQYF.

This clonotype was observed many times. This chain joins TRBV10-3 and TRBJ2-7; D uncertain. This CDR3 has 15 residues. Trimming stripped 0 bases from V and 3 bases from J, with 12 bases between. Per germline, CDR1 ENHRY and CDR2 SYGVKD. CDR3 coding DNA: TGTGCCATCAGTGAGTCGACAAGTTTGGGCTACGAGCAGTACTTC. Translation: CAISESTSLGYEQYF.

DNA for the CDR3: TGCAGTGCACGACAGGGGGCGGGTGGCTACACCTTC. Protein: CSARQGAGGYTF. The genes are TRBV20-1 and TRBJ1-2, with 10 bases fitting TRBD1. Losses at the gene ends were 6 bases for V and 7 bases for J; bases not matched to a gene: 5. In germline, CDR1 is DFQATT, CDR2 SNEGSKA (reference sequence). This CDR3 is 12 amino acids long.

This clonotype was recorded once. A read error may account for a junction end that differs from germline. The CDR3: CSAIRLDIRLAENIQYF. The CDR3 DNA is TGCAGTGCTATACGACTAGACATCCGCCTAGCCGAAAACATTCAGTACTTC. The J gene is TRBJ2-4, the V gene TRBV20-1, with a weak D call TRBD2 (6 bases). Germline CDR1 reads DFQATT; CDR2 reads SNEGSKA (reference sequence). CDR3 length: 17 amino acids.

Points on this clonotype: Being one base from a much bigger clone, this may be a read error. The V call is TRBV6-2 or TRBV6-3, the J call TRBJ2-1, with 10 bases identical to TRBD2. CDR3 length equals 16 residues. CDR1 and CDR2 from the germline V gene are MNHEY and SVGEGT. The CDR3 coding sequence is TGTGCCAGCCGCGGTCGCAGCGGGAGGGCCTTCAATGAGCAGTCCTTC. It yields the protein CASRGRSGRAFNEQSF.

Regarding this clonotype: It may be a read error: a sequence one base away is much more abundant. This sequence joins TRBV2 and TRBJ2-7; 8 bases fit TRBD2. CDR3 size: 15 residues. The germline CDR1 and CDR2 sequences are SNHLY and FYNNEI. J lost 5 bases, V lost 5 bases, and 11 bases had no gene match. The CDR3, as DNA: TGTGCCAGCAGTACCGGGCCAGCGGGAGTGAACGAGCAGTACTTC. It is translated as CASSTGPAGVNEQYF. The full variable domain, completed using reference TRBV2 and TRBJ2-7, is EPEVTQTPSHQVTQMGQEVILRCVPISNHLYFYWYRQILGQKVEFLVSFYNNEISEKSEIFDDQFSVERPDGSNFTLKIRSTKLEDSAMYFCASSTGPAGVNEQYFGPGTRLTVT.